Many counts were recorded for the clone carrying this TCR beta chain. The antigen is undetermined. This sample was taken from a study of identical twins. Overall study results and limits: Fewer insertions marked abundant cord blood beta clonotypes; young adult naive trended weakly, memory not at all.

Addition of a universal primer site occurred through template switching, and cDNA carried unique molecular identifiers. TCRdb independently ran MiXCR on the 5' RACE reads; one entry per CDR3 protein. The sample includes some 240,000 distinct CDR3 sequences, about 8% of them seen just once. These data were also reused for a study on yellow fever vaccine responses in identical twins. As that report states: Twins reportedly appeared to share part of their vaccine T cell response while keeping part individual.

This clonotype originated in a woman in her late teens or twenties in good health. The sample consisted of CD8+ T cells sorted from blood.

The CDR3 DNA reads as TGCGCCAGCAGCCTAAGGGCGGGACAGGGATCCTACGAGCAGTACTTC. Its protein product is CASSLRAGQGSYEQYF. The chain has TRBV4-1 and TRBJ2-7; 9 bases agree with TRBD1. Germline assignment: CDR1 MGHRA and CDR2 YSYEKL. V lost 4 bases to trimming and J lost 1 base; unmatched junction nucleotides: 8. CDR3 length equals 16 residues.